These 21 T cell receptor beta chains were all obtained from the same sample, sequenced in a study of T cell responses to AZD1222 COVID-19 vaccine (dated by TCRdb to the early 2020s). This specimen's time point label, interpreted: baseline before first vaccination. Receptors were amplified or captured by the immunoSEQ multiplex PCR assay. Held by TCRdb, this immuneACCESS table contains in-frame sequences only and omits some clones. Under half of the omission traces to an unresolved V gene where checked; the cause of the rest is unknown. The sample table holds approximately 150,000 clones, of which around 90% were seen once. The ten largest clones add up to 1.1% to 1.5% of the sample. This specimen was peripheral blood, taken on day 0 of AZD1222 vaccination. These receptors were obtained from an adult in good health.

Here the CDR3 reads CATSKGRLYEQYF. The CDR3 DNA reads as TGTGCCACCAGCAAGGGGAGGCTATACGAGCAGTACTTC. This chain links TRBV15 with TRBJ2-7; weak D call: TRBD2 (6 bases). The length of the CDR3 is 13 residues. Germline CDR1 and CDR2: LNHNV and YYDKDF (reference sequence). The germline V and J ends were trimmed by 4 bases and 4 bases, with 11 bases remaining between them.

DNA for the CDR3: TGTGCCAGCAGCCCCTATGGGACGGACGGGCAGCCCCAGCATTTT. It yields the protein CASSPYGTDGQPQHF. J is TRBJ1-5 and V is TRBV9; D perhaps matches TRBD1 (5 bases). Germline V gene data show CDR1 as SGDLS and CDR2 as YYNGEE. This CDR3 has 15 amino acids. Trimming shortened V by 4 bases and J by 7 bases, and 18 bases separated the two germline ends.

The chain combines TRBV4-1 with TRBJ1-1; TRBD1 might be the D (6 bases). This CDR3 is built from 14 residues. Trimming took off 4 bases at V and 1 base at J, with 10 bases between the two ends. Germline CDR1 reads MGHRA; CDR2 reads YSYEKL. The chain's CDR3 is CASSPGTWNTEAFF. CDR3 nucleotides: TGCGCCAGCAGCCCAGGGACATGGAACACTGAAGCTTTCTTT.

This sequence joins TRBV3-1 (or the pseudogene TRBV3-2) and TRBJ1-6, with no clear D. Germline V gene sequence: CDR1 LGHDT, CDR2 YNNKEL (reference sequence). Deletions cut 1 base from V and 10 bases from J, with 17 bases between. The CDR3 consists of 16 residues. CDR3 sequence: CASSQGRSALGSPLHF. CDR3 DNA: TGTGCCAGCAGCCAAGGGCGCAGCGCTCTAGGGTCACCCCTCCACTTT.

The chain is built from TRBV5-1 and TRBJ1-1; D gene uncertain. This CDR3 comprises 13 residues. The V and J ends lost 2 bases and 4 bases respectively, with 9 bases between them. The germline CDR1 and CDR2 sequences are SGHRS and YFSETQ. The CDR3 sequence is CASSLGGPTEAFF. The CDR3 DNA reads as TGCGCCAGCAGCTTAGGAGGTCCCACTGAAGCTTTCTTT. Supplemented by reference TRBV5-1 and TRBJ1-1, the full variable domain reads KAGVTQTPRYLIKTRGQQVTLSCSPISGHRSVSWYQQTPGQGLQFLFEYFSETQRNKGNFPGRFSGRQFSNSRSEMNVSTLELGDSALYLCASSLGGPTEAFFGQGTRLTVV.

The rearrangement joins TRBV16 to TRBJ1-2; D gene ambiguous. The length of the CDR3 is 15 residues. CDR1 is KGHSY and CDR2 is FQNENV in the germline V gene. The ends were cut back, 2 bases at V and 1 base at J, with 11 bases in the middle. The CDR3 is CASSQGSEHNYGYTF. As DNA, the CDR3 is TGTGCCAGCAGCCAAGGGTCAGAACATAACTATGGCTACACCTTC. Full variable domain (outside the CDR3, taken from reference TRBV16 and TRBJ1-2): GEEVAQTPKHLVRGEGQKAKLYCAPIKGHSYVFWYQQVLKNEFKFLISFQNENVFDETGMPKERFSAKCLPNSPCSLEIQATKLEDSAVYFCASSQGSEHNYGYTFGSGTRLTVV.

This clone was seen only once. The chain employs TRBV28 and TRBJ1-2, with TRBD1 matching over 8 bases. CDR1 and CDR2 from the germline V gene are MDHEN and SYDVKM. With 6 bases clipped from V and 3 bases from J, the junction kept 15 bases outside the gene matches. This CDR3 spans 17 amino acids. Here the CDR3 reads CASSPQGQDSLYYGYTF. CDR3 DNA: TGTGCCAGCAGCCCCCAGGGACAGGATTCTTTGTACTATGGCTACACCTTC.

This chain connects TRBV2 to TRBJ2-1; 16 nucleotides align to TRBD2. CDR1 is SNHLY, CDR2 FYNNEI, per germline. J was trimmed by 1 base and V by 10 bases; bases with no gene match: 10. This CDR3 region has 18 residues. CDR3 protein: CATRRGTSGRGSYNEQFF. In DNA, the CDR3 is TGTGCCACCCGAAGGGGGACTAGCGGGAGGGGGTCCTACAATGAGCAGTTCTTC.

The chain has TRBV7-2 and TRBJ1-4, with TRBD1 matching over 8 bases. The CDR3 totals 16 residues. J lost 8 bases, V lost 4 bases, and 12 bases had no gene match. Germline lookup yields CDR1 SGHTA and CDR2 FQGNSA. This chain's CDR3 is CASSSNNLQGEEKLFF. Written as DNA, the CDR3 is TGTGCCAGCAGCTCAAATAACTTACAGGGGGAGGAAAAACTGTTTTTT.

This chain links TRBV5-6 with TRBJ2-2, with 9 bases lining up with TRBD1. The CDR3 spans 14 residues. After removal of 4 bases from V and 6 bases from J, the junction contained 4 bases not matched to a gene. CDR1 and CDR2 from the germline V gene are SGHDT and YYEEEE. The CDR3 reads CASSGGTGSGELFF. CDR3 sequence (DNA): TGTGCCAGCAGCGGAGGGACAGGGTCCGGGGAGCTGTTTTTT.

The chain recombines TRBV11-2 with TRBJ1-2, with 7 bases aligning to TRBD1. CDR1 is SGHAT, CDR2 FQNNGV, per germline. The CDR3 contains 14 residues. V trimming: 4 bases; J trimming: 4 bases; junction bases outside the gene matches: 6. The CDR3 nucleotides are TGTGCCAGCAGCTCCGGGACAGCCCTCTATGGCTACACCTTC. Translating it yields CASSSGTALYGYTF.

The chain recombines TRBV11-2 with TRBJ1-1; no definite D call. Germline V gene sequence: CDR1 SGHAT, CDR2 FQNNGV. CDR3 length equals 14 residues. Trimming removed 7 bases at V and 1 base at J, with 13 bases between. CDR3 protein: CASILLDENTEAFF. The CDR3 coding sequence is TGTGCCAGCATCCTTCTCGACGAGAACACTGAAGCTTTCTTT.

The rearrangement uses TRBV18 and TRBJ1-1; TRBD1 matches 8 bases. The CDR3 extends over 14 amino acids. Germline loops: CDR1 KGHSH, CDR2 LQKENI. J was trimmed by 3 bases and V by 3 bases; bases with no gene match: 3. The CDR3: CASSPRQGYTEAFF. CDR3 bases: TGTGCCAGCTCACCCAGACAGGGGTACACTGAAGCTTTCTTT.

This chain uses TRBV2 with TRBJ1-4; maybe TRBD1 (6 bases). The CDR3 totals 15 residues. Trimming took 9 bases from V and 2 from J, leaving 16 bases between them. Looked up from germline, CDR1 is SNHLY and CDR2 is FYNNEI. CDR3 loop: CASELTGRTNEKLFF. The CDR3 coding sequence is TGTGCCAGTGAATTGACAGGAAGGACTAATGAAAAACTGTTTTTT. Looking up the rest from reference TRBV2 and TRBJ1-4 gives the full variable domain: EPEVTQTPSHQVTQMGQEVILRCVPISNHLYFYWYRQILGQKVEFLVSFYNNEISEKSEIFDDQFSVERPDGSNFTLKIRSTKLEDSAMYFCASELTGRTNEKLFFGSGTQLSVL.

CDR3 coding DNA: TGCGCCAGCGCATCGAAACCTACAGGGGGACAGTACTTC. Amino acid sequence: CASASKPTGGQYF. V is TRBV5-1 and J is TRBJ2-5; TRBD1 aligns across 8 bases. Germline-derived CDR1 and CDR2 are SGHRS and YFSETQ. V shed 7 bases, J shed 11 bases, and the junction held 13 bases outside the gene matches. This CDR3 has 13 residues. Using reference TRBV5-1 and TRBJ2-5 for the parts outside the CDR3, the full variable domain is KAGVTQTPRYLIKTRGQQVTLSCSPISGHRSVSWYQQTPGQGLQFLFEYFSETQRNKGNFPGRFSGRQFSNSRSEMNVSTLELGDSALYLCASASKPTGGQYFGPGTRLLVL.

V is TRBV7-8 and J is TRBJ2-7; the D is unclear. The CDR3 sequence is 14 residues long. V was cut by 1 base and J by 0 bases, with 7 bases left in between. Germline V gene sequence: CDR1 SGHVS, CDR2 FQNEAQ. CDR3 loop: CASSLGPHSYEQYF. The DNA for the CDR3 is TGTGCCAGCAGCTTAGGACCCCACTCCTACGAGCAGTACTTC.

The chain uses TRBV27 and TRBJ1-2; D is perhaps TRBD1 (5 bases). The CDR3 loop spans 16 amino acids. The V end was cut by 6 bases, the J end by 4 bases, with 21 bases between. Germline-derived CDR1 and CDR2 are MNHEY and SMNVEV (reference sequence). The CDR3 sequence is CASSPSLLGGFYGYTF. In DNA form, the CDR3 reads TGTGCCAGCAGCCCAAGCCTACTGGGGGGGTTCTATGGCTACACCTTC.

This chain connects TRBV13 to TRBJ1-5; D perhaps matches TRBD1 (5 bases). V was pared by 4 bases and J by 3 bases, with 7 bases between. The V gene's germline CDR1 is PRHDT and CDR2 FYEKMQ (reference sequence). There are 13 residues in the CDR3. The CDR3 region has the DNA TGTGCCAGCAGCTGGGGGGTCAATCAGCCCCAGCATTTT. Translated, it gives CASSWGVNQPQHF. Filled out from reference TRBV13 and TRBJ1-5, the complete variable domain reads AAGVIQSPRHLIKEKRETATLKCYPIPRHDTVYWYQQGPGQDPQFLISFYEKMQSDKGSIPDRFSAQQFSDYHSELNMSSLELGDSALYFCASSWGVNQPQHFGDGTRLSIL.

This clone has a single count. The gene calls are TRBV7-2 and TRBJ1-1, with D unresolved. CDR1 SGHTA and CDR2 FQGNSA come from the germline V gene. Trimming took off 5 bases at V and 1 base at J, with 14 bases between the two ends. The CDR3 spans 15 residues. In DNA, the CDR3 is TGTGCCAGCAGCCCTGGTAAAGGACCGAACACTGAAGCTTTCTTT. This gives the protein CASSPGKGPNTEAFF.

This chain joins TRBV27 and TRBJ2-7; 12 bases are a match to TRBD2. The CDR3 is made up of 19 amino acids. V dropped 2 bases and J dropped 2; count of bases not matched to a gene: 13. Germline loops: CDR1 MNHEY, CDR2 SMNVEV (reference sequence). The CDR3 reads CASSLLSLDPSGRAYEQYF. The CDR3 coding sequence is TGTGCCAGCAGTTTACTTTCTTTGGATCCTAGCGGGAGGGCCTACGAGCAGTACTTC.

Points on this clone: Within the sample, other DNA sequences also encode this same CDR3. V and J are TRBV5-1 and TRBJ1-1, with TRBD1 matching 9 bases. In germline, CDR1 is SGHRS, CDR2 YFSETQ. The CDR3 length is 14 residues. V lost 3 bases and J lost 1; bases outside the gene matches: 1. The CDR3 protein is CASSSTGGNTEAFF. DNA for the CDR3: TGCGCCAGCAGCTCGACAGGGGGGAACACTGAAGCTTTCTTT. Using reference TRBV5-1 and TRBJ1-1 for the parts outside the CDR3, the full variable domain is KAGVTQTPRYLIKTRGQQVTLSCSPISGHRSVSWYQQTPGQGLQFLFEYFSETQRNKGNFPGRFSGRQFSNSRSEMNVSTLELGDSALYLCASSSTGGNTEAFFGQGTRLTVV.